Listed here is a single TCR beta chain. This table comes from immunoSEQ multiplex PCR, and its TCRdb copy is limited to in-frame clones, with some not included. The repertoire holds 210,000 or so clones, with roughly 82% as singletons. V was trimmed by 3 bases and J by 8 bases, leaving 13 bases between them. The CDR3 contains 13 residues. CDR1 and CDR2 (germline): DFQATT, SNEGSKA (reference sequence). These data come from a study of blood T cell repertoires in COVID-19. Looking at the study overall: The samples span acute and convalescent COVID-19 from the United States, Italy and Spain. In each case, the material was cDNA or gDNA derived from T cells, B-cell-depleted T cells, or PBMCs.

The chain carries TRBV20-1 and TRBJ2-2; the D gene is possibly TRBD1 (6 bases). This sequence was found in a woman aged 40 to 49 with acute or convalescent COVID-19. Sequencing input: peripheral blood. The CDR3 nucleotides are TGCAGTGCTAGTCTGGGACATGAAGGGGAGCTGTTTTTT. Its protein is CSASLGHEGELFF.